Listed here are 15 T cell receptor beta chains from one sample, sequenced in a study of beta chain features in type 1 diabetes. Findings and limits, study-wide: Significant though moderate, a shortening of TCRB CDR3s appeared in all four CD4+ subsets of Type 1 diabetes patients.

The antigens of these receptors remain unknown. What was sequenced were expressed TCRB transcripts, since all of the isolated RNA had been reverse transcribed. Here immunoSEQ multiplex PCR was the method, and the copy in TCRdb shows in-frame clones only, minus some. The sample has roughly 130,000 clones, about 16% seen once; the top ten hold less than 3%. The material sequenced was central memory CD4+ T cells from blood. These receptors were collected from a man aged 30-40 years with type 1 diabetes.

There are a few counts of this clone. This sequence joins TRBV11-2 and TRBJ2-3; D tentatively reads TRBD1 or TRBD2 (6 bases each). V was cut by 5 bases and J by 2 bases, with 17 bases left in between. CDR1 and CDR2 from the germline V gene are SGHAT and FQNNGV. CDR3 length equals 16 residues. The chain's CDR3 is CASSPQGRGITDTQYF. CDR3 nucleotides: TGTGCCAGCAGCCCCCAGGGGCGGGGCATCACAGATACGCAGTATTTT.

This clone showed up many times. This is likely an artifact of a read error, given a far larger clone one base away. V usage is TRBV4-3 and J usage is TRBJ2-6, with a weak D call TRBD2 (6 bases). The V end was cut by 1 base, the J end by 2 bases, with 12 bases between. CDR3 size: 17 residues. CDR1 LGHNA and CDR2 YSLEER come from the germline V gene. The CDR3 region is CASSQGAGSAGANVLTF. As DNA, the CDR3 is TGCGCCAGCAGCCAAGGCGCGGGGAGTGCTGGGGCCAACGTCCTGACTTTC.

The V and J genes are TRBV30 and TRBJ2-3; tentative D call: TRBD1 (5 bases). The germline V gene encodes CDR1 GTSNPN and CDR2 SVGIG (reference sequence). V gave up 5 bases and J gave up 0 bases, with 15 bases separating them. This CDR3 comprises 15 residues. The CDR3 DNA reads as TGTGCCTGGGAATGGCAGGGTACTAGCACAGATACGCAGTATTTT. This gives the protein CAWEWQGTSTDTQYF. Drawing the rest from reference TRBV30 and TRBJ2-3, the complete variable domain is SQTIHQWPATLVQPVGSPLSLECTVEGTSNPNLYWYRQAAGRGLQLLFYSVGIGQISSEVPQNLSASRPQDRQFILSSKKLLLSDSGFYLCAWEWQGTSTDTQYFGPGTRLTVL.

The rearrangement uses TRBV10-2 and TRBJ1-3; unclear D gene. Germline CDR1 reads WSHSY; CDR2 reads SAAADI. This CDR3 spans 15 amino acids. Between the trimmed V and J ends, which lost 0 bases and 0 bases, there was a span of 6 bases. DNA of the CDR3: TGCGCCAGCAGTGAGTCAGCGTACTCTGGAAACACCATATATTTT. It codes for CASSESAYSGNTIYF.

This clone was seen ten or more times. The CDR3 spells CASSLGVGENYGYTF. CDR3 in DNA: TGCGCCAGCAGCCTGGGGGTCGGGGAAAACTATGGCTACACCTTC. The chain carries TRBV4-1 and TRBJ1-2; TRBD1 might be the D (5 bases). Deletions cut 4 bases from V and 2 bases from J, with 14 bases between. Germline loops: CDR1 MGHRA, CDR2 YSYEKL. The CDR3 is 15 amino acids.

The chain couples TRBV6-1 to TRBJ2-5; TRBD2 matches 10 bases. J gave up 2 bases and V 6 bases, and 6 bases lay outside the gene matches. In germline, CDR1 is MNHNS, CDR2 SASEGT. The CDR3 spans 15 residues. Here the CDR3 reads CASSPQTSGQETQYF. In nucleotides, the CDR3 is TGTGCCAGCAGCCCTCAGACTAGCGGGCAAGAGACCCAGTACTTC.

The V gene is TRBV11-1, the J gene TRBJ1-1; D unclear. V was shortened by 2 bases and J by 6 bases, with 10 bases between the two germline ends. The CDR3 length is 13 residues. Germline CDR1 reads SGHAT; CDR2 reads FQDESV (reference sequence). As DNA, the CDR3 is TGTGCCAGCAGCTTATCCCCGGCAGCTGAAGCTTTCTTT. As protein: CASSLSPAAEAFF.

This clone was recorded at least ten times. The chain employs TRBV29-1 and TRBJ2-7; D possibly matches TRBD1 or TRBD2 (5 bases each). CDR1 and CDR2 (germline): SQVTM, ANQGSEA. The V end was cut by 4 bases, the J end by 2 bases, with 12 bases between. The CDR3 sequence is 13 residues long. CDR3 sequence: CSVATGRTYEQYF. In DNA form, the CDR3 reads TGCAGCGTTGCAACGGGGCGGACCTACGAGCAGTACTTC.

This clone was seen a handful of times. The rearrangement links TRBV7-6 to TRBJ2-7, with no clear D. The V end lost 1 base, the J end lost 3 bases, and 16 bases lay between the germline ends. Germline V CDR1 and CDR2: SGHVS, FNYEAQ. This CDR3 is 16 amino acids long. The CDR3 reads CASSLGGSRRFYEQYF. The DNA for the CDR3 is TGTGCCAGCAGCTTAGGTGGTAGTCGGAGATTCTACGAGCAGTACTTC. Looking up the rest from reference TRBV7-6 and TRBJ2-7 gives the full variable domain: GAGVSQSPRYKVTKRGQDVALRCDPISGHVSLYWYRQALGQGPEFLTYFNYEAQQDKSGLPNDRFSAERPEGSISTLTIQRTEQRDSAMYRCASSLGGSRRFYEQYFGPGTRLTVT.

As concerns this clone: A single base separates this from a much larger clone, so it may be a read error. This chain joins TRBV30 and TRBJ2-5; 9 bases line up with TRBD1. Germline V gene sequence: CDR1 GTSNPN, CDR2 SVGIG (reference sequence). The CDR3 runs to 15 residues. This chain's CDR3 is CAGSGKGTGRETQYF. CDR3 nucleotides: TGTGCCGGGAGCGGTAAAGGGACAGGGAGAGAGACCCAGTACTTC.

This clone has only a few counts. The V gene is TRBV19, the J gene TRBJ1-2; 7 nucleotides agree with TRBD1. CDR3 length equals 12 residues. Germline assignment: CDR1 LNHDA and CDR2 SQIVND (reference sequence). J gave up 4 bases and V 6 bases, and 2 bases lay outside the gene matches. CDR3 coding DNA: TGTGCCAGTAGAAACAGGGGCTATGGCTACACCTTC. Translation: CASRNRGYGYTF.

Only a few counts were recorded for this clone. The genes are TRBV10-3 and TRBJ2-3, with D hard to call. The CDR3 is 12 residues long. Trimming removed 5 bases from V and 10 bases from J, with 13 bases in between. CDR1 and CDR2 from the germline V gene are ENHRY and SYGVKD. CDR3 region: CAISTRPESQYF. The CDR3 nucleotides read TGTGCCATCAGTACCAGACCCGAATCGCAGTATTTT.

The DNA for the CDR3 is TGTGCCATCAGTGAGCTGGAACAGGCGAGCAATCAGCCCCAGCATTTT. Translation gives CAISELEQASNQPQHF. The gene calls are TRBV10-3 and TRBJ1-5; a possible D gene is TRBD1 (5 bases). The CDR3 is 16 residues long. Between the trimmed V and J ends, which lost 2 bases and 1 base, there was a span of 12 bases. Germline V gene sequence: CDR1 ENHRY, CDR2 SYGVKD.

In its sample, this clone was seen a few times. The genes are TRBV30 and TRBJ2-5, with 10 bases matching TRBD2. From germline, CDR1 is GTSNPN and CDR2 SVGIG (reference sequence). With V trimmed by 2 bases and J by 4 bases, 7 bases remained unmatched. There are 15 residues in the CDR3. This CDR3 reads CAWSRKPSGGETQYF. CDR3 DNA: TGTGCCTGGAGTCGCAAGCCTAGCGGGGGAGAGACCCAGTACTTC.

The rearrangement links TRBV7-9 to TRBJ1-1; a weak D match, TRBD1 (5 bases). Germline V lookup: CDR1 SEHNR, CDR2 FQNEAQ (reference sequence). The CDR3 runs to 16 residues. Between the trimmed V and J ends, which lost 4 bases and 4 bases, there was a span of 19 bases. The CDR3, as DNA: TGTGCCAGCAGCTCGAACCGCCGGTGGGGGAGCACTGAAGCTTTCTTT. The encoded protein is CASSSNRRWGSTEAFF.